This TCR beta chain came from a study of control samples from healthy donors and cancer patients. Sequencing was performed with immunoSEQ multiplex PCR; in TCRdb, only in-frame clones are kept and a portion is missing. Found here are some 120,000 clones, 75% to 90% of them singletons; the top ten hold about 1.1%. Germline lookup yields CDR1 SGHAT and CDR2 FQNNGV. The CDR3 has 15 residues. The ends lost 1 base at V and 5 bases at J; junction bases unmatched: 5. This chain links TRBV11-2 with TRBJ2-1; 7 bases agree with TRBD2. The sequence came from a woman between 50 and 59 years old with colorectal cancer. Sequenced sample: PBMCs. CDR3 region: CASSLGLAVNNEQFF. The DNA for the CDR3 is TGTGCCAGCAGCTTAGGGCTAGCGGTTAACAATGAGCAGTTCTTC. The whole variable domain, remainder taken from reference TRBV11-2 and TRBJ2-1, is EAGVAQSPRYKIIEKRQSVAFWCNPISGHATLYWYQQILGQGPKLLIQFQNNGVVDDSQLPKDRFSAERLKGVDSTLKIQPAKLEDSAVYLCASSLGLAVNNEQFFGPGTRLTVL.